The 13 T cell receptor beta chains below come from one sample, sequenced in a study of T cells in Graves' hyperthyroidism and ophthalmopathy. TCR beta CDR3 regions were amplified from RNA transcripts. TCR CDR3 regions were first amplified by RT-PCR with HTBI primers. Each CDR3 protein is one row after TCRdb ran MiXCR on the multiplex PCR reads. Of 750,000 to 950,000 distinct CDR3 sequences listed, more than 30% are singletons. The sequenced sample consisted of blood. The receptor source for this set is a man younger than 35 with Graves' hyperthyroidism.

This clonotype appeared a few times. V gene TRBV6-6 combines with J gene TRBJ2-7; 14 bases are a match to TRBD2. The junction had 8 bases not matched to a gene; V was cut back by 6 bases and J by 1 base. CDR3 size: 17 residues. Germline V gene lookup returns CDR1 MNHNY and CDR2 SVGAGI (reference sequence). The CDR3 loop reads CASSSPGTSGRSYEQYF. The CDR3 DNA is TGTGCCAGCAGCTCACCCGGGACTAGCGGGAGATCCTACGAGCAGTACTTC.

V usage is TRBV20-1 and J usage is TRBJ1-6, with a tentative D call TRBD1 (5 bases). The CDR3 length is 12 residues. The germline gives CDR1 DFQATT, CDR2 SNEGSKA (reference sequence). Trimming removed 6 bases at V and 6 bases at J, with 9 bases between. CDR3 sequence: CSAPGLNSPLHF. In nucleotides, the CDR3 is TGCAGTGCCCCAGGGCTTAATTCACCCCTCCACTTT.

This clonotype was seen many times. This chain links TRBV29-1 with TRBJ1-5, with TRBD1 matching over 8 bases. The length of the CDR3 is 15 residues. Unmatched junction bases numbered 11, after V lost 6 bases and J lost 4 bases. Germline-derived CDR1 and CDR2 are SQVTM and ANQGSEA. The CDR3 sequence: CSVSGQGRFNQPQHF. CDR3 bases: TGCAGCGTCTCCGGACAGGGAAGATTTAATCAGCCCCAGCATTTT.

The chain combines TRBV29-1 with TRBJ1-1; tentative D call: TRBD1 (6 bases). CDR1 and CDR2 (germline): SQVTM, ANQGSEA. Trimming shortened V by 8 bases and J by 6 bases, and 16 bases separated the two germline ends. The CDR3 has 12 amino acids. CDR3 region: CSLGGRPAEAFF. The CDR3 DNA sequence: TGCAGCCTGGGGGGGCGACCGGCTGAAGCTTTCTTT.

This clonotype was seen ten or more times. V and J are TRBV29-1 and TRBJ2-7; possibly TRBD1 or TRBD2 for D (5 bases each). Trimming removed 8 bases from V and 0 bases from J, with 14 bases in between. From germline, CDR1 is SQVTM and CDR2 ANQGSEA. The CDR3 has 13 amino acids. The CDR3 loop is CSYSGLDSYEQYF. CDR3 nucleotide sequence: TGCAGCTACTCGGGGCTCGACTCCTACGAGCAGTACTTC.

This clonotype was detected only a few times. J is TRBJ1-5 and V is TRBV6-1; tentatively, D is TRBD1 (6 bases). Germline V gene sequence: CDR1 MNHNS, CDR2 SASEGT. Trimming removed 6 bases at V and 0 bases at J, with 15 bases between. The CDR3 loop spans 16 amino acids. CDR3 sequence (DNA): TGTGCCAGCAGCAGTTGGGGGGGGGCTAGCAATCAGCCCCAGCATTTT. This translates into CASSSWGGASNQPQHF.

The CDR3: CSASNQGAPFTYEQYF. The CDR3 bases are TGCAGTGCTAGTAATCAGGGGGCTCCTTTTACCTACGAGCAGTACTTC. The chain carries TRBV20-1 and TRBJ2-7; 8 nucleotides align to TRBD1. This CDR3 has 16 residues. From germline, CDR1 is DFQATT and CDR2 SNEGSKA (reference sequence). V lost 3 bases and J lost 2; bases outside the gene matches: 12.

V and J are TRBV9 and TRBJ1-1; TRBD1 aligns across 7 bases. Germline values: CDR1 SGDLS, CDR2 YYNGEE. Unmatched junction bases numbered 5, after V lost 0 bases and J lost 6 bases. The CDR3 is 14 residues long. The CDR3 loop is CASSVEGAGAEAFF. DNA for the CDR3: TGTGCCAGCAGCGTAGAGGGGGCTGGGGCTGAAGCTTTCTTT.

This chain uses TRBV20-1 with TRBJ2-2; D is undetermined. This CDR3 is built from 13 residues. CDR1 DFQATT and CDR2 SNEGSKA come from the germline V gene (reference sequence). Trimming took off 3 bases at V and 5 bases at J, with 10 bases between the two ends. CDR3 DNA sequence: TGCAGTGCTAGTGGTCAGCCGACCGGGGAGCTGTTTTTT. Translating it yields CSASGQPTGELFF.

Only a few counts were recorded for this clonotype. The chain couples TRBV7-6 to TRBJ2-5; no clear D. This CDR3 spans 15 amino acids. CDR1 and CDR2 from the germline V gene are SGHVS and FNYEAQ. The ends were cut back, 0 bases at V and 5 bases at J, with 13 bases in the middle. DNA of the CDR3: TGTGCCAGCAGCTTAGCTGCGACCCCTCTCGAGACCCAGTACTTC. This sequence encodes CASSLAATPLETQYF.

This clonotype was counted a few times. The gene calls are TRBV5-6 and TRBJ2-5, with 7 nucleotides matching TRBD2. CDR3 length: 14 residues. V was clipped by 2 bases and J by 4 bases; unmatched bases: 5. Germline V lookup: CDR1 SGHDT, CDR2 YYEEEE. The CDR3, as DNA: TGTGCCAGCAGCTTTCTAGCGGAAGGAGAGACCCAGTACTTC. It yields the protein CASSFLAEGETQYF.

This clonotype occurred a few times. The chain combines TRBV6-6 with TRBJ1-2; D is unresolved. The V and J ends lost 6 bases and 6 bases respectively, with 11 bases between them. The germline gives CDR1 MNHNY, CDR2 SVGAGI (reference sequence). The CDR3 contains 12 residues. CDR3 protein: CASRVHQDGYTF. The CDR3 nucleotides read TGTGCCAGCAGAGTCCATCAGGATGGCTACACCTTC.

This clonotype was detected many times. This chain joins TRBV2 and TRBJ1-4; 7 bases line up with TRBD1. With V trimmed by 6 bases and J by 7 bases, 11 bases remained unmatched. The CDR3 length is 15 residues. Germline-derived CDR1 and CDR2 are SNHLY and FYNNEI. The CDR3 protein is CASSGDDRVSEKLFF. As DNA, the CDR3 is TGTGCCAGCAGCGGGGATGACAGGGTATCTGAAAAACTGTTTTTT.